The T cell receptor (beta chain) described here comes from a study of blood T cell repertoires in COVID-19. On the study more broadly: Material from acute and convalescent COVID-19 was sourced from the United States, Italy and Spain. PBMCs, B-cell-depleted T cells, or T cells provided the cDNA or gDNA that made up the material.

In its sample, this clone was seen once. The CDR3 has 18 amino acids. The V gene end was trimmed by 0 bases and the J gene end by 4 bases; junction bases not matched to a gene: 10. Germline V CDR1 and CDR2: SGHDN, FVKESK. Authors' analysis steps: By means of reference gene primer amplification, nucleated cell counts were estimated. TCRdb's table, derived via immunoSEQ multiplex PCR, lists solely in-frame clones and lacks some. V and J calls and clone size come straight from that table; D and trimming were deduced from the DNA. The data hold under 250,000 clones, with around nine tenths observed a single time.

The rearrangement joins TRBV14 to TRBJ2-5, with 11 bases that match TRBD2. This clonotype originated in a woman aged 70-85 years with active or convalescent COVID-19. Sequencing was performed on peripheral blood. CDR3 loop: CASSQDRASGGLGETQYF. In DNA form, the CDR3 reads TGTGCCAGCAGCCAAGACAGGGCTAGCGGGGGGCTCGGAGAGACCCAGTACTTC.